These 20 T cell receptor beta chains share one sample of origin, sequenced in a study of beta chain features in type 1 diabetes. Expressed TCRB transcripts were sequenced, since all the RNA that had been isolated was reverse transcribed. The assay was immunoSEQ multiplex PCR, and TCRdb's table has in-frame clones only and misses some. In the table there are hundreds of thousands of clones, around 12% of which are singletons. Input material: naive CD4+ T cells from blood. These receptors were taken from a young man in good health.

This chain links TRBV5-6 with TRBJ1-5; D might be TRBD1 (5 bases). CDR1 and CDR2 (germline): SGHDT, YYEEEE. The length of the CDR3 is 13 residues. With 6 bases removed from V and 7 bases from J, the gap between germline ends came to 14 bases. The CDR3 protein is CASNRGGGQPQHF. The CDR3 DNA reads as TGTGCCAGCAACCGTGGGGGAGGGCAGCCCCAGCATTTT.

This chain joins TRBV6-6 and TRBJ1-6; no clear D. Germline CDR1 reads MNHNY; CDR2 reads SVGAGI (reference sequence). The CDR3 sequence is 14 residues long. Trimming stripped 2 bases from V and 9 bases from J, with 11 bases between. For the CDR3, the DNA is TGTGCCAGCAGTTACGACTTGGCGGGTTCACCCCTCCACTTT. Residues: CASSYDLAGSPLHF.

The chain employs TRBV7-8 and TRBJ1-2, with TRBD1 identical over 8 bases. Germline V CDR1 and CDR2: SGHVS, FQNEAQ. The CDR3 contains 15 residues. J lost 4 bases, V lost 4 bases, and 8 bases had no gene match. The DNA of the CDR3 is TGTGCCAGCAGCTCCGACAGGGGCGCACCCTATGGCTACACCTTC. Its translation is CASSSDRGAPYGYTF.

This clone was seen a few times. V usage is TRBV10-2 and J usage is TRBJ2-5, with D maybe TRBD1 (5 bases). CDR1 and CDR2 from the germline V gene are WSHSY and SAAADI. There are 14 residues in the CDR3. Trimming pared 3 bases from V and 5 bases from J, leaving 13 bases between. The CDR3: CASSDQGWGETQYF. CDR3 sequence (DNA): TGCGCCAGCAGTGACCAGGGATGGGGCGAGACCCAGTACTTC.

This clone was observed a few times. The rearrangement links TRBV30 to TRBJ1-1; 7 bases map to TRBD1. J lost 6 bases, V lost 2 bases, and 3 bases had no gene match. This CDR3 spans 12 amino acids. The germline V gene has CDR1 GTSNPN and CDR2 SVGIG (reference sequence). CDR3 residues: CAWSYQGAEAFF. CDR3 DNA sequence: TGTGCCTGGAGTTATCAGGGGGCTGAAGCTTTCTTT.

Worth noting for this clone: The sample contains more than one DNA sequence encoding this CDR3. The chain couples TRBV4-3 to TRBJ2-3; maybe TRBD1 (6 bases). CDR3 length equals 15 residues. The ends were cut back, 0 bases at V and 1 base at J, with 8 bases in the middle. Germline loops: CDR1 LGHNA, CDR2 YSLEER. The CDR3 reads CASSQDRGGTDTQYF. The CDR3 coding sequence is TGCGCCAGCAGCCAAGACAGGGGAGGCACAGATACGCAGTATTTT.

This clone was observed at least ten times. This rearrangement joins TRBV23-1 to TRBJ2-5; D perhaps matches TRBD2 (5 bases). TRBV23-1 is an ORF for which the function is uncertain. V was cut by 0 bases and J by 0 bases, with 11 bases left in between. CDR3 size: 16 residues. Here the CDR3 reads CASSQSPPGYQETQYF. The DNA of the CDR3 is TGCGCCAGCAGTCAATCCCCCCCGGGGTACCAAGAGACCCAGTACTTC.

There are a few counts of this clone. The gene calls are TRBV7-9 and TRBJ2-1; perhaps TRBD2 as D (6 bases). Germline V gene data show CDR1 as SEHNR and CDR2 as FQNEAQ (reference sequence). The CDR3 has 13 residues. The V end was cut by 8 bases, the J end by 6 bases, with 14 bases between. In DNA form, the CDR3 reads TGTGCCAGCGATCTAGCGCCGCTCAATGAGCAGTTCTTC. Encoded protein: CASDLAPLNEQFF.

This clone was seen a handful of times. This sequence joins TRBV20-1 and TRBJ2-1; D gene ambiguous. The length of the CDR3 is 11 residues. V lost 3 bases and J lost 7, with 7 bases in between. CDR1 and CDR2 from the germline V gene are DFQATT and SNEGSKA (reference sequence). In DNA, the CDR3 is TGCAGTGCTAGTAGAGCGAATGAGCAGTTCTTC. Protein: CSASRANEQFF.

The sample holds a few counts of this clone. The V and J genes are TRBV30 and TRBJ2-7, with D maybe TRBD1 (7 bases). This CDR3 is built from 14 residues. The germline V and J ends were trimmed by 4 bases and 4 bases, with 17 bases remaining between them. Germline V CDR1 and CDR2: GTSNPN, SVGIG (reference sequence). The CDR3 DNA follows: TGTGCCTGGACAAGGGGCGGGACAGCTTACGAGCAGTACTTC. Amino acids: CAWTRGGTAYEQYF. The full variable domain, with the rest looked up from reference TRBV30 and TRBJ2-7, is SQTIHQWPATLVQPVGSPLSLECTVEGTSNPNLYWYRQAAGRGLQLLFYSVGIGQISSEVPQNLSASRPQDRQFILSSKKLLLSDSGFYLCAWTRGGTAYEQYFGPGTRLTVT.

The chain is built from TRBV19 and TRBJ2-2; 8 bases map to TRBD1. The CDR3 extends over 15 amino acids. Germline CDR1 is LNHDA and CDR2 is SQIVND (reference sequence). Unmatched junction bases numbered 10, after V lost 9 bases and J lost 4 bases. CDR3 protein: CASYPGGGPTGELFF. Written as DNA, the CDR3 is TGTGCCAGCTACCCAGGGGGCGGACCCACCGGGGAGCTGTTTTTT. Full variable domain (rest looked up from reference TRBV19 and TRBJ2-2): DGGITQSPKYLFRKEGQNVTLSCEQNLNHDAMYWYRQDPGQGLRLIYYSQIVNDFQKGDIAEGYSVSREKKESFPLTVTSAQKNPTAFYLCASYPGGGPTGELFFGEGSRLTVL.

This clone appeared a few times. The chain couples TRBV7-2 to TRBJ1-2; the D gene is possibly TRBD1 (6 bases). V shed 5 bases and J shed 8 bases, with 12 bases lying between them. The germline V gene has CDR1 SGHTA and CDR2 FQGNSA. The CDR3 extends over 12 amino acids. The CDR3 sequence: CASSRTGYGYTF. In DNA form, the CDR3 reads TGTGCCAGCAGCCGAACAGGGTACGGCTACACCTTC.

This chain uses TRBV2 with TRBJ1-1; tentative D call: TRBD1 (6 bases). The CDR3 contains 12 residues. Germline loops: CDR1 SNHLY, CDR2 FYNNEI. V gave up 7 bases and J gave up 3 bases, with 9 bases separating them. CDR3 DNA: TGTGCCAGCAAGGGGGAAGACACTGAAGCTTTCTTT. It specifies CASKGEDTEAFF.

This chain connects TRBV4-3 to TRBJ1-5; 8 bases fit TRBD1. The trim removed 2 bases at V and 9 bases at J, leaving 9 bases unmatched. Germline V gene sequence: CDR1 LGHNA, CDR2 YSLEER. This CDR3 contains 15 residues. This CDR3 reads CASSQNRGIFVPQHF. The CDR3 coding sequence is TGCGCCAGCAGCCAAAACAGGGGGATCTTCGTGCCCCAGCATTTT.

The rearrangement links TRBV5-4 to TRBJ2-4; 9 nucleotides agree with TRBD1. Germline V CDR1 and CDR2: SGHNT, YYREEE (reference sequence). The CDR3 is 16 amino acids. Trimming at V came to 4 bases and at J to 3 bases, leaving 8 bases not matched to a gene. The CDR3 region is CASSPGTGSVKNIQYF. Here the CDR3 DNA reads TGTGCCAGCAGCCCGGGGACAGGGAGTGTCAAAAACATTCAGTACTTC.

CDR3 in DNA: TGTGCCACCCAGGGACAGGGGGATCAGCCCCAGCATTTT. Translated, it gives CATQGQGDQPQHF. The gene calls are TRBV10-3 and TRBJ1-5; 11 bases map to TRBD1. V shed 10 bases, J shed 5 bases, and the junction held 4 bases outside the gene matches. Looked up from germline, CDR1 is ENHRY and CDR2 is SYGVKD. CDR3 length: 13 residues.

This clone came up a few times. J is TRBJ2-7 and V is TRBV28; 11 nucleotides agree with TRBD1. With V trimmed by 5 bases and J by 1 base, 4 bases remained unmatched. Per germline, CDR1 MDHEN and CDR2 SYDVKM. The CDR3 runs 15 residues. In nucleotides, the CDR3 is TGTGCCAGCAGTGCCGGGACAGGGGGTTCCTACGAGCAGTACTTC. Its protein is CASSAGTGGSYEQYF.

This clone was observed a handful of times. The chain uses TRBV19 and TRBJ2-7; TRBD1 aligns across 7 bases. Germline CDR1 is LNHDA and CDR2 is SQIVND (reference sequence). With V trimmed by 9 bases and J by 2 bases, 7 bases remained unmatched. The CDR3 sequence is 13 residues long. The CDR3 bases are TGTGCCAGCAACAGGGGCCTAACCTACGAGCAGTACTTC. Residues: CASNRGLTYEQYF. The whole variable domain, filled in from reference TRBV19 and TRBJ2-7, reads DGGITQSPKYLFRKEGQNVTLSCEQNLNHDAMYWYRQDPGQGLRLIYYSQIVNDFQKGDIAEGYSVSREKKESFPLTVTSAQKNPTAFYLCASNRGLTYEQYFGPGTRLTVT.

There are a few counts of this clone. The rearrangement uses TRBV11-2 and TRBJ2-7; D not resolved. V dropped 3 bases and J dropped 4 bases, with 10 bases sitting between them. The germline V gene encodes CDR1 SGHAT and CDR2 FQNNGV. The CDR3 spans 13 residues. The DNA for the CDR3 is TGTGCCAGCAGCTTGTCTTTAAATTACGAGCAGTACTTC. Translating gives CASSLSLNYEQYF.

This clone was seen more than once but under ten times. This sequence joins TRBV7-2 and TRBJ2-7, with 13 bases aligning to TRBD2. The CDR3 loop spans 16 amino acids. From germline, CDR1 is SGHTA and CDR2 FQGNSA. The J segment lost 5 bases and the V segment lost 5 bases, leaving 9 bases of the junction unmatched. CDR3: CASSPSGLAGVDEQYF. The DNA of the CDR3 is TGTGCCAGCAGCCCCTCCGGACTAGCGGGAGTCGACGAGCAGTACTTC.